The following is a T cell receptor beta chain sequence with its context. The data were obtained in a study of blood T cell repertoires in COVID-19. Study information: Sites in the United States, Italy and Spain provided acute and convalescent COVID-19 samples. Sample material is recorded as cDNA or gDNA derived from T cells, B-cell-depleted T cells, or PBMCs.

This CDR3 is built from 12 residues. In germline, CDR1 is KGHDR, CDR2 SFDVKD. The J segment lost 3 bases and the V segment lost 9 bases, leaving 3 bases of the junction unmatched. The authors' processing: Estimation of nucleated cell counts was performed using reference gene primer amplification. Here immunoSEQ multiplex PCR was the method, and the copy in TCRdb shows in-frame clones only, minus some. D and trimming come from the DNA, and the V and J calls and clone size come from that table. The table lists under 350,000 clones, more than 85% of them singletons. The V gene is TRBV24-1, the J gene TRBJ2-7; 8 nucleotides align to TRBD1. The receptor's source is a man between 35 and 55 years old with acute or convalescent COVID-19. The sequenced sample was peripheral blood. The CDR3 DNA follows: TGTGCCACCCGAGGACAGGGCTACGAGCAGTACTTC. Translation: CATRGQGYEQYF.